The next 8 T cell receptor beta chains were all read from a single sample in a study of T-cell reconstitution after alpha-beta-depleted transplantation in children. TCRbeta library construction was performed incorporating unique molecular identifiers. Each CDR3 protein is one row after TCRdb ran MiXCR on the PCR reads. The sample shows 200,000 to 250,000 distinct CDR3 sequences, approximately 10% of them seen only once. The sequencing here drew on PBMCs, taken before TCRalphabeta/CD19-depleted stem cell transplant. These TCRs come from a child under three years old with acute myeloid leukemia, due to receive a stem cell transplant.

This clonotype has only a few counts. The chain uses TRBV12-3 or TRBV12-4 and TRBJ2-7; 8 bases line up with TRBD1. This CDR3 is built from 15 residues. Trimming cost V 2 bases and J 3 bases; bases outside gene matches: 6. CDR3 nucleotide sequence: TGTGCCAGCAGTTTACAAGGACAGGGAATCTACGAGCAGTACTTC. Its protein product is CASSLQGQGIYEQYF.

A few counts support this clonotype. The CDR3 here is CSARRRGLTYEQYF. The CDR3 region has the DNA TGCAGTGCCAGGAGACGGGGCCTGACCTACGAGCAGTACTTC. The genes are TRBV20-1 and TRBJ2-7; D is possibly TRBD1 or TRBD2 (5 bases each). The V end lost 6 bases, the J end lost 2 bases, and 17 bases lay between the germline ends. From germline, CDR1 is DFQATT and CDR2 SNEGSKA (reference sequence). This CDR3 is built from 14 residues.

This clonotype was detected many times. The rearrangement uses TRBV3-1 and TRBJ1-1, with D unclear. The CDR3 is made up of 15 amino acids. V dropped 0 bases and J dropped 0 bases, with 8 bases sitting between them. The germline CDR1 and CDR2 sequences are LGHDT and YNNKEL (reference sequence). CDR3 in amino acids: CASSQDWVMNTEAFF. CDR3 DNA sequence: TGTGCCAGCAGCCAAGATTGGGTCATGAACACTGAAGCTTTCTTT.

This clonotype was found many times. The chain combines TRBV5-1 with TRBJ2-1; maybe TRBD2 (6 bases). Trimming removed 7 bases from V and 0 bases from J, with 17 bases in between. CDR1 is SGHRS, CDR2 YFSETQ, per germline. The CDR3 is 16 residues long. CDR3 amino acids: CASQSKSGSSYNEQFF. The CDR3 DNA reads TGCGCCAGCCAATCCAAGTCCGGGAGCTCCTACAATGAGCAGTTCTTC.

This clonotype came up many times. In DNA, the CDR3 is TGCGCCAGCAGCTTGGACCTAGCGGGAGTTGGGGATACGCAGTATTTT. Translation: CASSLDLAGVGDTQYF. This rearrangement joins TRBV5-1 to TRBJ2-3, with 10 bases lining up with TRBD2. V trimming: 0 bases; J trimming: 6 bases; junction bases outside the gene matches: 7. Germline CDR1 and CDR2: SGHRS and YFSETQ. There are 16 residues in the CDR3.

This clonotype was seen at least ten times. V gene TRBV4-2 combines with J gene TRBJ1-6, with D possibly matching TRBD1 (6 bases). This CDR3 contains 19 residues. Germline V CDR1 and CDR2: LGHNA, YNFKEQ. Trimming stripped 2 bases from V and 9 bases from J, with 26 bases between. The CDR3, as DNA: TGTGCCAGCAGCCAAAAGAAGGTTCCGGGACACTTAATCGGTTCACCCCTCCACTTT. The encoded protein is CASSQKKVPGHLIGSPLHF.

For this clonotype: Given a much more abundant clone one base away, this may be a read error. The chain combines TRBV10-3 with TRBJ2-1, with TRBD2 matching over 7 bases. Germline V CDR1 and CDR2: ENHRY, SYGVKD. J gave up 8 bases and V 6 bases, and 4 bases lay outside the gene matches. The CDR3 is 12 residues long. The CDR3 bases are TGTGCCATCAGGGGGGGGGACCATGAGCAGTTCTTC. It codes for CAIRGGDHEQFF.

Many counts were recorded for this clonotype. The CDR3 bases are TGCAGTGCTAGAGGAGCCGCATGGGGGACCCAGTACTTC. Protein sequence: CSARGAAWGTQYF. The chain is built from TRBV20-1 and TRBJ2-5; D unresolved. Germline loops: CDR1 DFQATT, CDR2 SNEGSKA (reference sequence). This CDR3 spans 13 amino acids. V lost 1 base and J 7 bases, leaving 13 bases between the germline ends.